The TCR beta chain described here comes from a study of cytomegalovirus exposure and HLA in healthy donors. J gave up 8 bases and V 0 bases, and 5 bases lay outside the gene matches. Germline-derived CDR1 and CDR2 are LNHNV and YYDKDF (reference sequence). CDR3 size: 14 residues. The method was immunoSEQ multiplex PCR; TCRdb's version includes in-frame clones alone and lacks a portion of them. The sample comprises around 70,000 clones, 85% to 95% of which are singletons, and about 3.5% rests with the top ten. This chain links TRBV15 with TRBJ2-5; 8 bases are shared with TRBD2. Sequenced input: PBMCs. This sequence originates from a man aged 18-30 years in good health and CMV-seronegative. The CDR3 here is CATSRELADQTQYF. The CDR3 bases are TGTGCCACCAGCAGAGAACTAGCGGACCAAACCCAGTACTTC.